The 26 T cell receptor beta chains presented below share a single source sample, sequenced in a study of blood T cell repertoires in COVID-19. Repertoires were generated with immunoSEQ multiplex PCR, while TCRdb's copy carries only in-frame clones and drops some. The table includes 60,000 to 75,000 clones, around nine tenths detected once. The specimen sequenced was peripheral blood. These receptors were taken from a man between 35 and 55 years old with COVID-19, enrolled during active disease.

The rearrangement links TRBV9 to TRBJ2-1; TRBD2 aligns across 12 bases. In germline, CDR1 is SGDLS, CDR2 YYNGEE. V trimming: 4 bases; J trimming: 7 bases; junction bases outside the gene matches: 9. The CDR3 spans 16 residues. CDR3 in amino acids: CASSTRTSGVRNEQFF. For the CDR3, the DNA is TGTGCCAGCAGCACAAGGACTAGCGGGGTAAGGAATGAGCAGTTCTTC.

This chain connects TRBV15 to TRBJ1-2; D uncertain. Looked up from germline, CDR1 is LNHNV and CDR2 is YYDKDF (reference sequence). This CDR3 is 13 amino acids long. V was pared by 1 base and J by 6 bases, with 9 bases between. The chain's CDR3 is CATSRVAEDGYTF. The CDR3 bases are TGTGCCACCAGCAGAGTAGCTGAGGATGGCTACACCTTC.

This chain joins TRBV29-1 and TRBJ2-1; 7 bases match TRBD2. Looked up from germline, CDR1 is SQVTM and CDR2 is ANQGSEA. J was trimmed by 0 bases and V by 3 bases; bases with no gene match: 5. The CDR3 length is 15 residues. The CDR3 loop is CSVEMRESSYNEQFF. The CDR3 region has the DNA TGCAGCGTTGAGATGCGGGAGAGCTCCTACAATGAGCAGTTCTTC.

The chain is built from TRBV30 and TRBJ2-7; D is possibly TRBD2 (5 bases). The CDR3 extends over 11 amino acids. Germline CDR1 reads GTSNPN; CDR2 reads SVGIG (reference sequence). Trimming pared 1 base from V and 10 bases from J, leaving 11 bases between. DNA for the CDR3: TGTGCCTGGAGTGCGGGGATCAGTCAGTACTTC. It is translated as CAWSAGISQYF.

V usage is TRBV7-9 and J usage is TRBJ1-2; TRBD1 matches 7 bases. There are 14 residues in the CDR3. Germline V gives CDR1 SEHNR, CDR2 FQNEAQ (reference sequence). The V gene end was trimmed by 5 bases and the J gene end by 3 bases; junction bases not matched to a gene: 6. The CDR3 DNA is TGTGCCAGCAGCCGTAACAGGGGTGACTATGGCTACACCTTC. Translating gives CASSRNRGDYGYTF.

This chain joins TRBV4-1 and TRBJ2-2; perhaps TRBD1 as D (6 bases). Germline V gene lookup returns CDR1 MGHRA and CDR2 YSYEKL. CDR3 length: 17 amino acids. Trimming stripped 0 bases from V and 1 base from J, with 12 bases between. The CDR3 here is CASSQEAGQLNTGELFF. CDR3 DNA: TGCGCCAGCAGCCAAGAGGCAGGACAGCTGAACACCGGGGAGCTGTTTTTT.

The chain joins TRBV9 to TRBJ1-1; possibly TRBD1 for D (5 bases). Trimming took 0 bases from V and 3 from J, leaving 9 bases between them. This CDR3 is built from 14 residues. The germline gives CDR1 SGDLS, CDR2 YYNGEE. The CDR3 region is CASSVAGGDTEAFF. The CDR3, as DNA: TGTGCCAGCAGCGTAGCGGGGGGGGACACTGAAGCTTTCTTT.

This clone appeared a few times. The J gene is TRBJ1-2, the V gene TRBV28, with 7 nucleotides matching TRBD1. The CDR3 has 14 residues. The V and J ends lost 4 bases and 7 bases, in that order; junction bases with no gene match: 9. Germline V lookup: CDR1 MDHEN, CDR2 SYDVKM. The CDR3 DNA reads TGTGCCAGCAGTTCTCCCACAGGGGATGTTGGCTACACCTTC. Its protein product is CASSSPTGDVGYTF.

The chain is built from TRBV7-6 and TRBJ1-2; no firm D call. Germline V gene lookup returns CDR1 SGHVS and CDR2 FNYEAQ. CDR3 length equals 16 residues. V was shortened by 1 base and J by 8 bases, with 20 bases between the two germline ends. This chain's CDR3 is CASSLGGDGPAGGYTF. The CDR3 DNA follows: TGTGCCAGCAGCTTAGGGGGTGATGGCCCCGCGGGAGGCTACACCTTC.

The chain carries TRBV5-1 and TRBJ2-5, with 8 bases identical to TRBD2. This CDR3 contains 19 residues. J gave up 1 base and V 0 bases, and 14 bases lay outside the gene matches. CDR1 is SGHRS, CDR2 YFSETQ, per germline. CDR3 sequence: CASSLAGGPSGFGQETQYF. The CDR3 nucleotides are TGCGCCAGCAGCTTGGCGGGGGGGCCCTCCGGTTTCGGCCAAGAGACCCAGTACTTC.

This chain uses TRBV28 with TRBJ1-5; TRBD1 aligns across 8 bases. Losses at the gene ends were 9 bases for V and 0 bases for J; bases not matched to a gene: 4. The CDR3 runs 14 residues. Germline assignment: CDR1 MDHEN and CDR2 SYDVKM. CDR3 nucleotide sequence: TGTGCCAGTACAGGGGGTAATAGCAATCAGCCCCAGCATTTT. Translating it yields CASTGGNSNQPQHF.

The rearrangement uses TRBV28 and TRBJ1-4; 7 positions agree with TRBD1. The V gene end was trimmed by 6 bases and the J gene end by 7 bases; junction bases not matched to a gene: 8. In germline, CDR1 is MDHEN, CDR2 SYDVKM. The CDR3 consists of 14 residues. This CDR3 reads CASSIQGQLEKLFF. The CDR3 DNA reads as TGTGCCAGCAGCATACAGGGGCAACTTGAAAAACTGTTTTTT.

This chain links TRBV6-1 with TRBJ1-2, with 7 bases that match TRBD1. There are 13 residues in the CDR3. Germline trimming cut 2 bases from V and 8 bases from J; bases unmatched to any gene: 5. CDR1 MNHNS and CDR2 SASEGT come from the germline V gene. The CDR3 coding sequence is TGTGCCAGCAGTGAAACAGGGGTTGGAGGCTACACCTTC. Its translation: CASSETGVGGYTF.

The rearrangement links TRBV4-2 to TRBJ2-7, with D possibly TRBD1 on 5 matching bases. This CDR3 spans 13 amino acids. V was cut by 3 bases and J by 6 bases, with 12 bases left in between. The germline CDR1 and CDR2 sequences are LGHNA and YNFKEQ. CDR3 residues: CASSHRQSIEQYF. The CDR3, as DNA: TGTGCCAGCAGCCATCGACAGAGTATCGAGCAGTACTTC.

This clone was picked up one time. V gene TRBV5-1 combines with J gene TRBJ1-2; 11 bases are a match to TRBD1. Losses at the gene ends were 2 bases for V and 6 bases for J; bases not matched to a gene: 6. The CDR3 is 15 residues long. From germline, CDR1 is SGHRS and CDR2 YFSETQ. DNA for the CDR3: TGCGCCAGCAGCTTTTCGGGACAGGGGGTAGATGGCTACACCTTC. Its protein product is CASSFSGQGVDGYTF.

This sequence joins TRBV3-1 (or the pseudogene TRBV3-2) and TRBJ1-4; D is ambiguous. Germline V CDR1 and CDR2: LGHDT, YNNKEL (reference sequence). This CDR3 has 18 residues. Trimming shortened V by 0 bases and J by 0 bases, and 14 bases separated the two germline ends. CDR3 amino acids: CASSQDQHRKATNEKLFF. CDR3 bases: TGTGCCAGCAGCCAAGATCAGCACAGAAAGGCAACTAATGAAAAACTGTTTTTT.

The chain uses TRBV4-1 and TRBJ2-1; the match to TRBD2 covers 7 bases. V lost 5 bases, J lost 5 bases, and 9 bases stayed unmatched. CDR3 length: 15 residues. Germline CDR1 and CDR2: MGHRA and YSYEKL. CDR3 amino acids: CASSKQGLDHNEQFF. Written as DNA, the CDR3 is TGCGCCAGCAGCAAACAAGGACTAGACCACAATGAGCAGTTCTTC.

J is TRBJ2-2 and V is TRBV6-5, with 10 bases that match TRBD2. J was trimmed by 4 bases and V by 6 bases; bases with no gene match: 5. The CDR3 contains 15 residues. Germline V gene data show CDR1 as MNHEY and CDR2 as SVGAGI. In DNA, the CDR3 is TGTGCCAGCAGGAAGCGGGGGGGCCCCACCGGGGAGCTGTTTTTT. Its translation is CASRKRGGPTGELFF.

The V and J genes are TRBV6-5 and TRBJ1-2; 8 bases map to TRBD1. Germline CDR1 is MNHEY and CDR2 is SVGAGI. CDR3 length: 13 amino acids. Trimming took 6 bases from V and 2 from J; bases not matched to a gene: 2. This chain's CDR3 is CASSAGGNYGYTF. DNA of the CDR3: TGTGCCAGCAGCGCAGGGGGCAACTATGGCTACACCTTC.

This chain connects TRBV25-1 to TRBJ1-2, with D perhaps matching TRBD1 (5 bases). The V end lost 6 bases, the J end lost 8 bases, and 16 bases lay between the germline ends. Germline CDR1 is MGHDK and CDR2 is SYGVNS. The CDR3 totals 13 residues. Here the CDR3 DNA reads TGTGCCAGCAGGGGCTTAAGGAGGGACGGCTACACCTTC. It yields the protein CASRGLRRDGYTF.

The V gene is TRBV2, the J gene TRBJ1-2; 12 positions match TRBD1. The CDR3 spans 14 residues. Germline lookup yields CDR1 SNHLY and CDR2 FYNNEI. V was pared by 6 bases and J by 8 bases, with 7 bases of the junction left unmatched. This CDR3 reads CASSEGQGAVGYTF. The CDR3 DNA reads as TGTGCCAGCAGCGAGGGACAGGGGGCAGTGGGCTACACCTTC. Based on the CDR3 plus reference TRBV2 and TRBJ1-2, the full variable domain is EPEVTQTPSHQVTQMGQEVILRCVPISNHLYFYWYRQILGQKVEFLVSFYNNEISEKSEIFDDQFSVERPDGSNFTLKIRSTKLEDSAMYFCASSEGQGAVGYTFGSGTRLTVV.

A single count supports this clone. The chain combines TRBV30 with TRBJ1-6; D possibly corresponds to TRBD1 (6 bases). Germline loops: CDR1 GTSNPN, CDR2 SVGIG (reference sequence). Trimming removed 0 bases at V and 10 bases at J, with 16 bases between. This CDR3 contains 15 residues. CDR3 in DNA: TGTGCCTGGAGTGTTGAGTCGGCAGGGGAGTCACCCCTCCACTTT. As protein: CAWSVESAGESPLHF.

This clone was seen only a few times. V usage is TRBV25-1 and J usage is TRBJ1-2, with a weak D call TRBD1 (6 bases). This CDR3 has 13 amino acids. Trimming took off 2 bases at V and 6 bases at J, with 10 bases between the two ends. Germline values: CDR1 MGHDK, CDR2 SYGVNS. The CDR3 nucleotides are TGTGCCAGCAGTGAACCGGACAGTCATGGCTACACCTTC. It encodes CASSEPDSHGYTF.

The chain recombines TRBV7-9 with TRBJ2-4; 11 positions match TRBD1. The CDR3 contains 15 residues. The germline gives CDR1 SEHNR, CDR2 FQNEAQ (reference sequence). Trimming cost V 5 bases and J 6 bases; bases outside gene matches: 6. CDR3 sequence reads: CASSRGQGAANIQYF. CDR3 DNA: TGTGCCAGCAGCCGAGGACAGGGGGCCGCAAACATTCAGTACTTC. Full variable domain (remainder filled in from reference TRBV7-9 and TRBJ2-4): DTGVSQNPRHKITKRGQNVTFRCDPISEHNRLYWYRQTLGQGPEFLTYFQNEAQLEKSRLLSDRFSAERPKGSFSTLEIQRTEQGDSAMYLCASSRGQGAANIQYFGAGTRLSVL.

The chain uses TRBV5-1 and TRBJ2-2, with 8 bases fitting TRBD2. CDR3 size: 17 residues. V shed 2 bases, J shed 4 bases, and the junction held 10 bases outside the gene matches. Germline CDR1 is SGHRS and CDR2 is YFSETQ. The CDR3 coding sequence is TGCGCCAGCAGCTTTACCCCCGGGGGGGGCAGCACCGGGGAGCTGTTTTTT. Translating gives CASSFTPGGGSTGELFF.

The chain employs TRBV7-2 and TRBJ1-6, with D possibly TRBD1 on 5 matching bases. Trimming stripped 0 bases from V and 9 bases from J, with 12 bases between. The CDR3 is made up of 15 amino acids. The germline V gene has CDR1 SGHTA and CDR2 FQGNSA. In DNA, the CDR3 is TGTGCCAGCAGCTTAGCTCTGGGGCAGCTTTCACCCCTCCACTTT. This encodes CASSLALGQLSPLHF.